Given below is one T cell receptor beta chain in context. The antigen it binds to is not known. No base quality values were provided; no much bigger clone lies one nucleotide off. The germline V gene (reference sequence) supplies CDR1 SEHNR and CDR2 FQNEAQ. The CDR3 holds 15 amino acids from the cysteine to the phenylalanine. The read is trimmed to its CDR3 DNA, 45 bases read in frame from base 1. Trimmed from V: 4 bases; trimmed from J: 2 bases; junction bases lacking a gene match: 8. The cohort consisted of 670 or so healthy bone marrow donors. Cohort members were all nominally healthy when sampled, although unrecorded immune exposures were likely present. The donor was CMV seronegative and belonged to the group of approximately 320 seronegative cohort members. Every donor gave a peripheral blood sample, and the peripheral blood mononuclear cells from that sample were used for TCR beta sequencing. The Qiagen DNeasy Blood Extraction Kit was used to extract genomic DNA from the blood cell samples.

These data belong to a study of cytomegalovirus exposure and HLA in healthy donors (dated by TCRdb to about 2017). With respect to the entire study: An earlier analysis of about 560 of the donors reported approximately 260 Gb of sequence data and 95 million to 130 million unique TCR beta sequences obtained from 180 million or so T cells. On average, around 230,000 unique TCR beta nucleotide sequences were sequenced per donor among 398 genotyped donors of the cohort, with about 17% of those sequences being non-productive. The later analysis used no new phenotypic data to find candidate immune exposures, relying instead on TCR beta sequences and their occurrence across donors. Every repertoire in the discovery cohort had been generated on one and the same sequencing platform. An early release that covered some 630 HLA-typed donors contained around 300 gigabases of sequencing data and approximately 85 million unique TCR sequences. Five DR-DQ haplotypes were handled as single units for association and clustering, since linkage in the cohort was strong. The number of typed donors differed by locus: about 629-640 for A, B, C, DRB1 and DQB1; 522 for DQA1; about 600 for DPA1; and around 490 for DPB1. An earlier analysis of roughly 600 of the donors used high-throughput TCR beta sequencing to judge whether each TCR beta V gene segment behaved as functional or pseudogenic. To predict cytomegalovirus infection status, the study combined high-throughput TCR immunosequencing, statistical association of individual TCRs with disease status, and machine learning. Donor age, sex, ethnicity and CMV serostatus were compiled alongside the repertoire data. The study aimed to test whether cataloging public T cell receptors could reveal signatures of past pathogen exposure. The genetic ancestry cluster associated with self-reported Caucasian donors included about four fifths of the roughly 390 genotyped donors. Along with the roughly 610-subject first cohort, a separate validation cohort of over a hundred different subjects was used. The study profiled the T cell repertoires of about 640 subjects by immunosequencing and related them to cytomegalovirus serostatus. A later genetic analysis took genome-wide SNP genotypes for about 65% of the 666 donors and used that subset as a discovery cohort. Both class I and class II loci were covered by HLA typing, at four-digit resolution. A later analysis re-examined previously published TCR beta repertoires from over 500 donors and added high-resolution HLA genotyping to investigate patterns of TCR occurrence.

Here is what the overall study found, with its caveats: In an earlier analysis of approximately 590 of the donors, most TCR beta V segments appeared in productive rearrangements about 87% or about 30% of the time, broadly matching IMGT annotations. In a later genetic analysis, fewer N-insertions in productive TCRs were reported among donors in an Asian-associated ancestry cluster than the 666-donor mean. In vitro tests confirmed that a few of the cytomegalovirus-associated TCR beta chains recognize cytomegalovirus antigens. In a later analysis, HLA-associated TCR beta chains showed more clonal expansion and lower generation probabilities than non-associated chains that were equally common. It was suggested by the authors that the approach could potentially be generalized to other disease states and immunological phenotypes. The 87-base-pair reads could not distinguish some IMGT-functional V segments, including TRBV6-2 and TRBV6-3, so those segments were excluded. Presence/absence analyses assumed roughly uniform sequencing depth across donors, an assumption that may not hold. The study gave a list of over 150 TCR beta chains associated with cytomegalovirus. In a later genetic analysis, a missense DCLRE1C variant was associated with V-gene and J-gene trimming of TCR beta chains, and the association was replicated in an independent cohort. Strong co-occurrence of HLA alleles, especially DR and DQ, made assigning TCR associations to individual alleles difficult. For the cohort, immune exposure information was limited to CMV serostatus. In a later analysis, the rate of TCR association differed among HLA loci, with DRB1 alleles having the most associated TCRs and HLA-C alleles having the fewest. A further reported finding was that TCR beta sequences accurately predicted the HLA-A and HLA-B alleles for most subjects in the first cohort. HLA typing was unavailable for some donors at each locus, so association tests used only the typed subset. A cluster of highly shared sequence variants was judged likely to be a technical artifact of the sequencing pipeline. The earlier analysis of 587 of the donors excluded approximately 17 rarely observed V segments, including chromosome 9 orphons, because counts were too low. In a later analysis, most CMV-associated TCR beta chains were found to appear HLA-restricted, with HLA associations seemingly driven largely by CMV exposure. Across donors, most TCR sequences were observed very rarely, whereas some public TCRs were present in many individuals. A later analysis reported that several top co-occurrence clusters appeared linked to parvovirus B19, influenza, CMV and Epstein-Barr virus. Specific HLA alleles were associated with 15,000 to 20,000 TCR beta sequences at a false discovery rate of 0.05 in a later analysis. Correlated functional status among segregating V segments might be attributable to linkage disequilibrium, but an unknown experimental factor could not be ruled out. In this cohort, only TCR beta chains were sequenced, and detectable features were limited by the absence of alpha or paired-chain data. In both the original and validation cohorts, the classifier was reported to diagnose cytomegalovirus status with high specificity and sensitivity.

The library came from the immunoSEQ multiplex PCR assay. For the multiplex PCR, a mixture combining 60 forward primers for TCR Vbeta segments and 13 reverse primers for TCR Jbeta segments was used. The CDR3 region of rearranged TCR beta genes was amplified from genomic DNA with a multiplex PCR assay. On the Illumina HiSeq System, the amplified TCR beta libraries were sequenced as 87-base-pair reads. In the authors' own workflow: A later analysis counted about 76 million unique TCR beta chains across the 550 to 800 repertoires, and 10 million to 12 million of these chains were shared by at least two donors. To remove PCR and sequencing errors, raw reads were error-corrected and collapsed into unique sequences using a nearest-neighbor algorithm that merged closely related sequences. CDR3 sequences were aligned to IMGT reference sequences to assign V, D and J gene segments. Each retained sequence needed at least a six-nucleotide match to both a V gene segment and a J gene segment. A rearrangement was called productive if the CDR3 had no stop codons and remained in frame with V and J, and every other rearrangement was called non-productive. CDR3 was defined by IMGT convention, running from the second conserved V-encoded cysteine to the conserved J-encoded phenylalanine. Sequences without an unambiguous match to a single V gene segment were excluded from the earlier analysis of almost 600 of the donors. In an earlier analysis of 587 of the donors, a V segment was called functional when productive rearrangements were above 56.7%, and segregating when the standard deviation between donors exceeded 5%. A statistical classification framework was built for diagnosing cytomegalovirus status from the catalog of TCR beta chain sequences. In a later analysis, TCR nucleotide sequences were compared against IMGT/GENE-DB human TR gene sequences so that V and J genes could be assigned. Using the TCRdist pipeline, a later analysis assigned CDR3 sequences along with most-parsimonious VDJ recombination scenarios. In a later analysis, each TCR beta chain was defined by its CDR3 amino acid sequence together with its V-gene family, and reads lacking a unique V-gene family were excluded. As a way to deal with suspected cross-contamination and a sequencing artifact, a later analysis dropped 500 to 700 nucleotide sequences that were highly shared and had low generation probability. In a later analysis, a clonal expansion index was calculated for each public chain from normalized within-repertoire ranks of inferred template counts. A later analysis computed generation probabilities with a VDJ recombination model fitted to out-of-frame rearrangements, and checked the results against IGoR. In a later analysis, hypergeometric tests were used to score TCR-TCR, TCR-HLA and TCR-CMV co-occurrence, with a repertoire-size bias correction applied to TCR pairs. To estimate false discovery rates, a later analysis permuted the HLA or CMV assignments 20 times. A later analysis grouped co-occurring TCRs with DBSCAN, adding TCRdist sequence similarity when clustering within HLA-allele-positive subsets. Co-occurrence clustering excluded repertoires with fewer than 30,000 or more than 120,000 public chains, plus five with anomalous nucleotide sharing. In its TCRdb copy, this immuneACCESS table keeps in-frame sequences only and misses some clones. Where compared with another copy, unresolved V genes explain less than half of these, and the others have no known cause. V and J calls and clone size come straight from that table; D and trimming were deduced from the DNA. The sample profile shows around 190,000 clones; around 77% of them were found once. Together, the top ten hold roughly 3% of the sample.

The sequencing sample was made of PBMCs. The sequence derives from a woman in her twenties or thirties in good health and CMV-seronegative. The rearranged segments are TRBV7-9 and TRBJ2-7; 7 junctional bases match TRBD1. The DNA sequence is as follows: TGTGCCAGCAGCTCGTCTGACAGGGTAGCCTACGAGCAGTACTTC. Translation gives CASSSSDRVAYEQYF.